The entry that follows covers one T cell receptor beta chain sequence. Its cognate antigen is unknown. Germline V gives CDR1 SGHRS, CDR2 YFSETQ. This CDR3 spans 14 amino acids. The trim removed 4 bases at V and 5 bases at J, leaving 5 bases unmatched. TCRdb's copy holds only in-frame clones and misses some; the assay was immunoSEQ multiplex PCR. Of about 55,000 clones in the sample, roughly three quarters were seen once. This specimen belongs to a study of OX40 agonist ivuxolimab in advanced cancers. Study results and limitations: Within 6 weeks, CD4+ and CD8+ blood T cells expanded clonally at 0.1 to 3.0 mg/kg.

V is TRBV5-1 and J is TRBJ1-1; 10 bases align to TRBD1. The sequence was obtained from an adult with an advanced solid tumor such as melanoma, head and neck, liver or kidney cancer. This sample comprised CD4+ or CD8+ T cells sorted from blood, obtained in a trial of the OX40 agonist ivuxolimab. CDR3: CASSPGQGGTEAFF. DNA for the CDR3: TGCGCCAGCAGCCCTGGACAGGGGGGAACTGAAGCTTTCTTT.